One sample yielded the 29 T cell receptor beta chains listed below, sequenced in a study of cytotoxic CD8 clonotypes in ibrutinib-treated CLL. TCRdb's copy holds only in-frame clones and misses some; the assay was immunoSEQ multiplex PCR. The data hold 28,000 or so clones, with roughly 62% observed a single time. Sequencing used PBMCs, obtained before ibrutinib treatment. The receptors derive from a human donor with chronic lymphocytic leukemia.

In this sample, this clone turned up once. The V and J genes are TRBV6-5 and TRBJ2-1; D gene ambiguous. The ends were cut back, 2 bases at V and 0 bases at J, with 8 bases in the middle. This CDR3 has 15 residues. Germline loops: CDR1 MNHEY, CDR2 SVGAGI. CDR3 coding DNA: TGTGCCAGCAGTTACGGACGGAGCTCCTACAATGAGCAGTTCTTC. It codes for CASSYGRSSYNEQFF.

Only a few counts were recorded for this clone. The chain has TRBV2 and TRBJ2-1; D remains unclear. The CDR3 extends over 11 amino acids. Germline V CDR1 and CDR2: SNHLY, FYNNEI. V lost 1 base, J lost 10 bases, and 5 bases lay in between. CDR3 coding DNA: TGTGCCAGCAGTGAAGGAGGCGAGCAGTTCTTC. This translates into CASSEGGEQFF.

This chain connects TRBV2 to TRBJ2-1; possibly TRBD1 or TRBD2 for D (5 bases each). V lost 6 bases to trimming and J lost 9 bases, with 15 bases between them. CDR3 length: 13 amino acids. Germline lookup yields CDR1 SNHLY and CDR2 FYNNEI. CDR3 bases: TGTGCCAGCAGCCCCCTACTAGGGGTTGAGCAGTTCTTC. Protein: CASSPLLGVEQFF.

V usage is TRBV29-1 and J usage is TRBJ2-2; TRBD2 matches at 7 bases. The V gene's germline CDR1 is SQVTM and CDR2 ANQGSEA. J lost 4 bases, V lost 6 bases, and 8 bases had no gene match. The CDR3 is 14 residues long. CDR3 in DNA: TGCAGCGTCCCTGGGGACTACCCCACCGGGGAGCTGTTTTTT. Translation: CSVPGDYPTGELFF.

The chain has TRBV2 and TRBJ2-1; tentative D call: TRBD1 (6 bases). Looked up from germline, CDR1 is SNHLY and CDR2 is FYNNEI. V lost 6 bases and J lost 7, with 13 bases in between. The CDR3 spans 13 residues. CDR3 sequence (DNA): TGTGCCAGCAGCCTACAGGGTCCGAATGAGCAGTTCTTC. Protein sequence: CASSLQGPNEQFF.

The chain is built from TRBV5-1 and TRBJ1-1; tentative D call: TRBD1 (6 bases). V lost 0 bases to trimming and J lost 1 base, with 13 bases between them. The germline CDR1 and CDR2 sequences are SGHRS and YFSETQ. The CDR3 extends over 16 amino acids. The CDR3 DNA reads TGCGCCAGCAGCTTGGTATTCAGGGGAGCGAACACTGAAGCTTTCTTT. Its translation: CASSLVFRGANTEAFF.

This clone appeared a few times. In nucleotides, the CDR3 is TGCGCCAGCAGTGAGAGGAGTGTCCTACCCAATGAGCAGTTCTTC. Protein sequence: CASSERSVLPNEQFF. The V gene is TRBV10-2, the J gene TRBJ2-1; D gene unclear. V gave up 2 bases and J gave up 6 bases, with 14 bases separating them. From germline, CDR1 is WSHSY and CDR2 SAAADI. The CDR3 has 15 residues.

This clone was detected a few times. The chain carries TRBV10-3 and TRBJ1-5; 10 bases align to TRBD1. The V and J ends lost 10 bases and 6 bases, in that order; junction bases with no gene match: 9. The CDR3 spans 14 residues. CDR1 is ENHRY and CDR2 is SYGVKD in the germline V gene. CDR3 bases: TGTGCCACCCGACAGGGGGCGGCGGGTCAGCCCCAGCATTTT. This sequence encodes CATRQGAAGQPQHF.

This clone was seen more than once but under ten times. This chain joins TRBV5-1 and TRBJ1-2; perhaps TRBD1 as D (5 bases). The CDR3 length is 14 residues. Germline-derived CDR1 and CDR2 are SGHRS and YFSETQ. V dropped 4 bases and J dropped 4 bases, with 14 bases sitting between them. The CDR3 spells CASSPGGVSYGYTF. The DNA for the CDR3 is TGCGCCAGCAGCCCCGGGGGGGTTTCCTATGGCTACACCTTC.

V and J are TRBV29-1 and TRBJ1-5; D ambiguous. V was shortened by 4 bases and J by 3 bases, with 10 bases between the two germline ends. Germline CDR1 reads SQVTM; CDR2 reads ANQGSEA. The CDR3 runs to 13 residues. The CDR3 reads CSVAQFDNQPQHF. Here the CDR3 DNA reads TGCAGCGTTGCCCAGTTCGACAATCAGCCCCAGCATTTT.

The chain joins TRBV7-9 to TRBJ2-3; D is perhaps TRBD2 (5 bases). Between the trimmed V and J ends, which lost 5 bases and 0 bases, there was a span of 21 bases. CDR1 is SEHNR, CDR2 FQNEAQ, per germline (reference sequence). CDR3 size: 18 residues. Here the CDR3 reads CASSGEGSPELSTDTQYF. The CDR3 DNA sequence: TGTGCCAGCAGCGGAGAGGGTAGTCCGGAACTTAGCACAGATACGCAGTATTTT.

V gene TRBV2 combines with J gene TRBJ2-7; no clear D gene. The CDR3 consists of 12 residues. CDR1 is SNHLY and CDR2 is FYNNEI in the germline V gene. The V end was cut by 8 bases, the J end by 2 bases, with 10 bases between. CDR3 amino acids: CASQLVPYEQYF. CDR3 sequence (DNA): TGTGCCAGCCAGCTGGTCCCCTACGAGCAGTACTTC.

The V call is TRBV4-1, the J call TRBJ2-1; 11 bases line up with TRBD1. Germline V lookup: CDR1 MGHRA, CDR2 YSYEKL. The ends lost 1 base at V and 1 base at J; junction bases unmatched: 15. This CDR3 comprises 21 residues. CDR3 loop: CASSQGRGQGVVLRSYNEQFF. The CDR3 bases are TGCGCCAGCAGCCAAGGGCGGGGACAGGGGGTAGTATTAAGGTCCTACAATGAGCAGTTCTTC.

This clone has more than one count but fewer than ten. The chain combines TRBV15 with TRBJ2-1, with 10 nucleotides matching TRBD1. The CDR3 covers 16 residues. Losses at the gene ends were 1 base for V and 6 bases for J; bases not matched to a gene: 6. The germline V gene has CDR1 LNHNV and CDR2 YYDKDF (reference sequence). The CDR3 is CATSRAEGQGTNEQFF. As DNA, the CDR3 is TGTGCCACCAGCAGAGCGGAGGGACAGGGGACCAATGAGCAGTTCTTC.

The V gene is TRBV7-2, the J gene TRBJ2-5, with D unclear. The CDR3 has 13 amino acids. V lost 1 base, J lost 5 bases, and 8 bases lay in between. Germline-derived CDR1 and CDR2 are SGHTA and FQGNSA. CDR3 amino acids: CASSLEERETQYF. The CDR3, as DNA: TGTGCCAGCAGCTTAGAGGAGAGGGAGACCCAGTACTTC. Full variable domain (rest looked up from reference TRBV7-2 and TRBJ2-5): GAGVSQSPSNKVTEKGKDVELRCDPISGHTALYWYRQSLGQGLEFLIYFQGNSAPDKSGLPSDRFSAERTGGSVSTLTIQRTQQEDSAVYLCASSLEERETQYFGPGTRLLVL.

V and J are TRBV10-3 and TRBJ1-5; 7 nucleotides align to TRBD1. From germline, CDR1 is ENHRY and CDR2 SYGVKD. After removal of 0 bases from V and 5 bases from J, the junction contained 4 bases not matched to a gene. The CDR3 runs 15 residues. CDR3 DNA sequence: TGTGCCATCAGTGAGTCGGACAGGATGGATCAGCCCCAGCATTTT. Protein sequence: CAISESDRMDQPQHF.

The chain recombines TRBV27 with TRBJ2-2; unclear D gene. In germline, CDR1 is MNHEY, CDR2 SMNVEV (reference sequence). Trimming stripped 4 bases from V and 1 base from J, with 10 bases between. This CDR3 spans 15 amino acids. CDR3 sequence (DNA): TGTGCCAGCAGTTCCAGAGTAGTGAACACCGGGGAGCTGTTTTTT. Its translation: CASSSRVVNTGELFF.

V usage is TRBV7-9 and J usage is TRBJ2-1; 8 positions match TRBD2. V gave up 0 bases and J gave up 6 bases; unmatched junction bases: 7. Germline V gene lookup returns CDR1 SEHNR and CDR2 FQNEAQ (reference sequence). This CDR3 is built from 16 residues. The CDR3 protein is CASSLAFGGRLNEQFF. The DNA for the CDR3 is TGTGCCAGCAGCTTAGCGTTTGGCGGGAGGCTCAATGAGCAGTTCTTC.

The chain employs TRBV5-1 and TRBJ2-7, with a tentative D call TRBD2 (6 bases). The CDR3 is 12 amino acids. The V end was cut by 4 bases, the J end by 7 bases, with 12 bases between. Germline V gene lookup returns CDR1 SGHRS and CDR2 YFSETQ. The CDR3 is CASSPGLGEQYF. CDR3 bases: TGCGCCAGCAGCCCGGGACTGGGGGAGCAGTACTTC.

The rearrangement uses TRBV6-5 and TRBJ2-5, with 9 bases lining up with TRBD1. The germline CDR1 and CDR2 sequences are MNHEY and SVGAGI. V lost 4 bases and J lost 5; bases outside the gene matches: 5. The CDR3 sequence is 14 residues long. The CDR3 loop is CASSSGQGWETQYF. The CDR3 DNA reads as TGTGCCAGCAGTTCGGGACAGGGCTGGGAGACCCAGTACTTC.

The rearrangement links TRBV27 to TRBJ2-3, with TRBD1 matching over 8 bases. J was trimmed by 1 base and V by 1 base; bases with no gene match: 4. Germline CDR1 reads MNHEY; CDR2 reads SMNVEV (reference sequence). There are 16 residues in the CDR3. The CDR3 DNA reads as TGTGCCAGCAGTTTATTACAGGGGGTTCGCACAGATACGCAGTATTTT. Translating gives CASSLLQGVRTDTQYF.

This clone was counted between two and nine times. The chain employs TRBV7-8 and TRBJ2-7; 7 bases line up with TRBD1. CDR1 and CDR2 (germline): SGHVS, FQNEAQ. The CDR3 has 15 amino acids. The V gene end was trimmed by 5 bases and the J gene end by 1 base; junction bases not matched to a gene: 8. The CDR3 is CASSPGPDRSYEQYF. DNA of the CDR3: TGTGCCAGCAGCCCAGGTCCGGACAGGTCCTACGAGCAGTACTTC.

In this sample, this clone turned up a few times. The chain links TRBV9 to TRBJ1-4, with D maybe TRBD1 (5 bases). Germline V gene lookup returns CDR1 SGDLS and CDR2 YYNGEE. Deletions cut 2 bases from V and 0 bases from J, with 5 bases between. CDR3 length: 14 residues. CDR3 sequence: CASSVTATNEKLFF. The CDR3 DNA follows: TGTGCCAGCAGCGTGACAGCAACTAATGAAAAACTGTTTTTT. Drawing the rest from reference TRBV9 and TRBJ1-4, the complete variable domain is DSGVTQTPKHLITATGQRVTLRCSPRSGDLSVYWYQQSLDQGLQFLIQYYNGEERAKGNILERFSAQQFPDLHSELNLSSLELGDSALYFCASSVTATNEKLFFGSGTQLSVL.

J is TRBJ2-2 and V is TRBV2; weak D call: TRBD1 (5 bases). The V and J ends lost 4 bases and 8 bases respectively, with 11 bases between them. CDR1 and CDR2 from the germline V gene are SNHLY and FYNNEI. The CDR3 length is 13 residues. The CDR3 sequence is CASSVTGAGELFF. In nucleotides, the CDR3 is TGTGCCAGCAGTGTTACAGGAGCGGGGGAGCTGTTTTTT.

The rearrangement links TRBV6-5 to TRBJ2-7; D gene unclear. CDR3 size: 13 residues. The V end was cut by 5 bases, the J end by 2 bases, with 10 bases between. CDR1 and CDR2 from the germline V gene are MNHEY and SVGAGI. For the CDR3, the DNA is TGTGCCAGCAGTCCGGGCCCTACCTACGAGCAGTACTTC. It translates to CASSPGPTYEQYF.

The rearrangement joins TRBV5-1 to TRBJ1-3; possibly TRBD1 for D (6 bases). Trimming pared 9 bases from V and 0 bases from J, leaving 19 bases between. Germline V CDR1 and CDR2: SGHRS, YFSETQ. The CDR3 loop spans 16 amino acids. DNA for the CDR3: TGCGCCACAAGCAAGGGGGGCAGCAGCTCTGGAAACACCATATATTTT. This codes for CATSKGGSSSGNTIYF.

A single count supports this clone. This chain connects TRBV7-9 to TRBJ2-1; possibly TRBD2 for D (7 bases). Per the germline V gene, CDR1 is SEHNR and CDR2 is FQNEAQ (reference sequence). Between the trimmed V and J ends, which lost 2 bases and 5 bases, there was a span of 13 bases. This CDR3 has 15 amino acids. The CDR3 loop is CASSLFPGGDNEQFF. The DNA for the CDR3 is TGTGCCAGCAGCTTATTTCCGGGGGGCGACAATGAGCAGTTCTTC.

This clone has only a few counts. This rearrangement joins TRBV5-1 to TRBJ1-1; D uncertain. Per germline, CDR1 SGHRS and CDR2 YFSETQ. Trimming took off 1 base at V and 4 bases at J, with 8 bases between the two ends. The CDR3 is 13 amino acids. The DNA for the CDR3 is TGCGCCAGCAGCTTGTTGGTAGGCACTGAAGCTTTCTTT. Its translation is CASSLLVGTEAFF.

The chain employs TRBV6-6 and TRBJ2-4, with 9 nucleotides matching TRBD1. V gave up 6 bases and J gave up 4 bases; unmatched junction bases: 7. Germline CDR1 is MNHNY and CDR2 is SVGAGI (reference sequence). This CDR3 region has 15 residues. The chain's CDR3 is CASSRRTGEKNIQYF. The CDR3 DNA reads TGTGCCAGCAGCCGTCGGACAGGGGAAAAAAACATTCAGTACTTC.